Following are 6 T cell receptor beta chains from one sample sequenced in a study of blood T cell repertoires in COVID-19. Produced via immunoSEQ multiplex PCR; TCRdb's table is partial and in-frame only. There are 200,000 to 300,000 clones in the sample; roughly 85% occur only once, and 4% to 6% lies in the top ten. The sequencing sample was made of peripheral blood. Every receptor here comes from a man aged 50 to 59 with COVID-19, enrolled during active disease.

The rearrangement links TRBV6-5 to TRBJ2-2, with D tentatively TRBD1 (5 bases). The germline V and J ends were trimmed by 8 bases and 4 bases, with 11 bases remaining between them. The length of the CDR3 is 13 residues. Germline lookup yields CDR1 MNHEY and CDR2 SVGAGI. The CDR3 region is CASGADSTGELFF. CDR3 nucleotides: TGTGCCAGCGGAGCCGACAGCACCGGGGAGCTGTTTTTT.

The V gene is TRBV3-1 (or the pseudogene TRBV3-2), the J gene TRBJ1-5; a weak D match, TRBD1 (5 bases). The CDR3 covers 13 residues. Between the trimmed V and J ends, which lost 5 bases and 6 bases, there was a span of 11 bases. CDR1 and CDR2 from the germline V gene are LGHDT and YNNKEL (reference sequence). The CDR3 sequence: CASSSRGGQPQHF. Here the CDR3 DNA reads TGTGCCAGCAGCTCCCGGGGGGGTCAGCCCCAGCATTTT.

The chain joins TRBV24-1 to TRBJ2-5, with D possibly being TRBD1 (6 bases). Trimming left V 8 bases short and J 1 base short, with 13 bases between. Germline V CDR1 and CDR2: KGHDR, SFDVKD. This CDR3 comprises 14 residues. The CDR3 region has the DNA TGTGCCACCACAGAGGGACACTTCCAAGAGACCCAGTACTTC. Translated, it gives CATTEGHFQETQYF.

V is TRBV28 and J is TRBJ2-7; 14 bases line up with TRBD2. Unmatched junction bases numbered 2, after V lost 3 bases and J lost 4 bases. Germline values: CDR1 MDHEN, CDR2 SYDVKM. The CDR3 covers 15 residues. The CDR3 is CASSLTSGGAYEQYF. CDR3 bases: TGTGCCAGCAGTTTGACTAGCGGGGGGGCGTACGAGCAGTACTTC.

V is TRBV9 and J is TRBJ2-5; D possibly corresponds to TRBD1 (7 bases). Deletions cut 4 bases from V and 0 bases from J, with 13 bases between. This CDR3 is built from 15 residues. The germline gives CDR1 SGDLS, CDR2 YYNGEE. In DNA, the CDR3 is TGTGCCAGCAGCCCCGGAGGGGGCAACCAAGAGACCCAGTACTTC. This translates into CASSPGGGNQETQYF.

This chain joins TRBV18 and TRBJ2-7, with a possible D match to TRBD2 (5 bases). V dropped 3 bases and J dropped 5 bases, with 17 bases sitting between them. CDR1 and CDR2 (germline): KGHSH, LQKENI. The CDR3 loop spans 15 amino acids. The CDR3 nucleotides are TGTGCCAGCTCACCTTCCGGGCCGGTGGAGGACGAGCAGTACTTC. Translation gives CASSPSGPVEDEQYF.